Listed below are T cell receptor beta chains from one sample, sequenced in a study of CD8 T cells in Susac syndrome. TCRdb fed the immunoSEQ multiplex PCR reads into MiXCR, producing one record per CDR3 protein. This repertoire shows about 180,000 distinct CDR3 sequences, 85% to 95% found once; its top ten account for 0.12%. The sequencing sample was made of CD4+ T cells from PBMCs. Every receptor here comes from a human donor with Susac syndrome. The CDR3 runs from the conserved cysteine through the conserved F or W.

V,J,CDR3
TRBV4-2,TRBJ1-2,CASSHPVGTGSYGYTF
TRBV25-1,TRBJ1-2,CASSTGGSDYGYTF
TRBV6-5,TRBJ2-7,CASSYSPGSYEQYF
TRBV5-4,TRBJ2-1,CASSLGGQLSYNEQFF
TRBV7-2,TRBJ2-3,CASSLNKFSTDTQYF
TRBV12-3/TRBV12-4,TRBJ2-5,CASSPQGGETQYF
TRBV5-1,TRBJ1-5,CASSFDGAGGNQPQHF
TRBV6-1,TRBJ1-2,CASSEMSGTYGYTF
TRBV6-2/TRBV6-3,TRBJ1-1,CASSYSAEAFF
TRBV4-2,TRBJ2-7,CASSPLVAYEQYF
TRBV20-1,TRBJ1-5,CSASGQITDQPQHF
TRBV30,TRBJ1-3,CAWGGADGNTIYF
TRBV20-1,TRBJ1-6,CSAGEMRSGGNSPLHF
TRBV5-1,TRBJ1-1,CASSTGLNTEAFF
TRBV20-1,TRBJ1-2,CSARVASSASYGYTF
TRBV7-3,TRBJ2-3,CASSRNYPADTQYF
TRBV15,TRBJ2-5,CATSARQETQYF